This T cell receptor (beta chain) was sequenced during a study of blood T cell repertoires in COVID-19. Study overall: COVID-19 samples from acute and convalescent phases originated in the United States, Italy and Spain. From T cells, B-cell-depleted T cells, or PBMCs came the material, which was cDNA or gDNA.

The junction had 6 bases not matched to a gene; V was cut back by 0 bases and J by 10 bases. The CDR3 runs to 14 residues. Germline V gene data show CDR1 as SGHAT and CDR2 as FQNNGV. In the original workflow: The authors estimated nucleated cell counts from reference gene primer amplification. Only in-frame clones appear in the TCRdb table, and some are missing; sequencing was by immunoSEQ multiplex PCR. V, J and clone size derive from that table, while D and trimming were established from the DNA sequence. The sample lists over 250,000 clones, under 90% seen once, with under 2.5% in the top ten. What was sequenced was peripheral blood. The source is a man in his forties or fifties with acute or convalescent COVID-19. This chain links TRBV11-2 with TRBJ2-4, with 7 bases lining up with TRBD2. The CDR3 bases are TGTGCCAGCAGCTTAGACAGACTAGCCCCTATTCAGTACTTC. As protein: CASSLDRLAPIQYF.